This T cell receptor (beta chain) was sequenced during a study of blood T cell repertoires in COVID-19. The wider study: Acute and convalescent COVID-19 specimens originated in the United States, Italy and Spain. In each case, the material was cDNA or gDNA derived from T cells, B-cell-depleted T cells, or PBMCs.

Repertoires were generated with immunoSEQ multiplex PCR, while TCRdb's copy carries only in-frame clones and drops some. Here the sample spans about 480,000 clones, 85% to 90% being singletons. Only one count was recorded for this clone. V was trimmed by 4 bases and J by 7 bases, leaving 16 bases between them. The CDR3 has 15 residues. From germline, CDR1 is MNHEY and CDR2 SVGAGI. The V and J genes are TRBV6-5 and TRBJ1-4; no firm D call. Sequencing used peripheral blood. This sequence originates from a woman aged 25 to 39 with acute or convalescent COVID-19. The CDR3 here is CASSLNPDSSEKLFF. The CDR3 DNA follows: TGTGCCAGCAGTTTGAACCCGGACTCGAGTGAAAAACTGTTTTTT.